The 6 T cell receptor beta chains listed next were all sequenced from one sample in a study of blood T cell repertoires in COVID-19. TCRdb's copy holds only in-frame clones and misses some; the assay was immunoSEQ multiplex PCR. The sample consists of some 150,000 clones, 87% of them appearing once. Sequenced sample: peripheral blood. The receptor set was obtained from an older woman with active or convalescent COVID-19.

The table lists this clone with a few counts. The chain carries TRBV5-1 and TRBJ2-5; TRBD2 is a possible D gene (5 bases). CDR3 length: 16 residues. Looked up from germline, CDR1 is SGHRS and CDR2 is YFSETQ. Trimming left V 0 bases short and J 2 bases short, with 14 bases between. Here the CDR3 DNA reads TGCGCCAGCAGCTTGGCACCAGCGGTCAATCAAGAGACCCAGTACTTC. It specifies CASSLAPAVNQETQYF.

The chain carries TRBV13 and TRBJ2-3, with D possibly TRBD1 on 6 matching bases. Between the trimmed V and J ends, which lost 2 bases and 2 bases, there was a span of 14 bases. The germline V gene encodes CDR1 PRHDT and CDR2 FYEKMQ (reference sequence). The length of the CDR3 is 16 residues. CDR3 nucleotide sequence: TGTGCCAGCAGCTTAAGCCCAAGACAGGACACAGATACGCAGTATTTT. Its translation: CASSLSPRQDTDTQYF.

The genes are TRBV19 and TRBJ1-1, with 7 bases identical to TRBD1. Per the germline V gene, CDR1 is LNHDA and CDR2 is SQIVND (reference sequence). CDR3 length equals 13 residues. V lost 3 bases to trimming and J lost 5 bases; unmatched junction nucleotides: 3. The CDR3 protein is CASSIGTETEAFF. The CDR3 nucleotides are TGTGCCAGTAGTATTGGGACAGAAACTGAAGCTTTCTTT.

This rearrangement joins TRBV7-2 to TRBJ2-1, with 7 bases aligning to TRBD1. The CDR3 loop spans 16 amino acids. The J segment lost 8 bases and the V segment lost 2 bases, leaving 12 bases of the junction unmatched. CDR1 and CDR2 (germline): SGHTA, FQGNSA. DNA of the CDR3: TGTGCCAGCAGCTTACCTCCGACAGGGTTGAGGGATGAGCAGTTCTTC. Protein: CASSLPPTGLRDEQFF.

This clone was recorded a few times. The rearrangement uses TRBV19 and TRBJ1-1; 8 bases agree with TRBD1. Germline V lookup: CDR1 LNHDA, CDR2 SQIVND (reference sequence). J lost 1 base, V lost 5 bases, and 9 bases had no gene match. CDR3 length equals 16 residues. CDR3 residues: CASSPKDGTGNTEAFF. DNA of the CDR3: TGTGCCAGTAGTCCTAAGGACGGGACAGGGAACACTGAAGCTTTCTTT.

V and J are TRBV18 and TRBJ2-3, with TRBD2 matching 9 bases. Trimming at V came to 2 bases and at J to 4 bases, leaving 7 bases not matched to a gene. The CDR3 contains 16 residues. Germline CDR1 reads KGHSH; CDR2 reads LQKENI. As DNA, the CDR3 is TGTGCCAGCTCACCATTGGGTCTAGCGGGGTCAGATACGCAGTATTTT. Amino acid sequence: CASSPLGLAGSDTQYF.